The T cell receptor beta chain described here comes from a study of CD4 T cells in relation to SARS-CoV-2 and coronaviruses (dated by TCRdb to 2020 to 2023). About the full investigation: Shared crossreactive spike epitopes were mapped to their HLA restriction using patient-derived lymphoblastoid cell lines. A different, Illumina-based TCR-beta assay was used to sequence expansion assays from other donors in the study. Memory CD4+ T cell crossreactivity between SARS-CoV-2 and common cold coronavirus spike proteins was assessed at the TCR clonotype level in the study. The Adaptive Biotechnologies TCR-sequencing kit was used to sequence samples from a few pre-COVID donors and the naive versus memory experiments, whereas other data were Illumina-based. What the study reported, not specific to this receptor: Since the crossreactivity analysis centred on spike protein, crossreactivity against other viral proteins was not assessed. Small numbers of patients and of tested TCRs were a limitation of the study. No donor contributed both pre-pandemic and post-infection samples, which limited tracing the source of pre-existing responses. Memory CD4+ clonotypes crossrecognizing SARS-CoV-2 and at least one common cold coronavirus spike were found in roughly 59% of donors. Naive versus memory sequencing indicated that memory recall responses, rather than primary responses primed during culture, are detected by the assay. Compared with monoreactive clones, crossreactive clones had significantly weaker SARS-CoV-2-driven expansion, a result consistent with antigenic imprinting.

The CDR3 goes from the cysteine to the phenylalanine over 15 residues. Only the CDR3 part of the read is kept: 45 bases, read in frame from the first base. V is reduced by 0 bases and J by 7 bases, leaving a spacing of 16 bases between them. Taken from the germline V gene, the CDR1 and CDR2 loops are SGHRS and YFSETQ. Uncultured naive and memory CD4+ T cell DNA received deep-resolution immunoSEQ TCR-beta sequencing. Per the authors' processing: During preprocessing, nonproductive sequences were removed, as were CDR3s that did not start with C, did not end with F or W, or were shorter than 7 amino acids. Cultured and uncultured naive and memory CD4+ repertoires were searched for previously identified spike- and CEF-reactive CDR3s. CDR3 homology was quantified as pairwise Levenshtein distance, calculated with the stringdist R package after three terminal residues were trimmed from each end. As stored in TCRdb, this immuneACCESS dataset retains in-frame rearrangements with V and J assigned. A fraction of the clones does not appear; measured against another copy, unresolved V genes explain less than half of the discrepancy, and the remainder lacks a known reason. That table is the source of V, J and clone size, and D and trimming were worked out from the DNA. The sample has 68,000 or so clones on record, approximately 93% of them singletons. The ten biggest clones cover 0.23% of the sample.

Note on this clone: What antigen it recognizes has not been identified. No base quality values were provided; no much bigger clone lies one nucleotide off.

CD4+ T cells from unexposed donors were collected before the COVID-19 pandemic (2011-2018). Naive and memory CD4+ T cells were separated from cryopreserved PBMCs by first enriching for CD4 and then performing EasySep naive CD4+ T cell enrichment. Leukapheresis product for the unexposed donors was purchased commercially. Ficoll-Paque PLUS gradient centrifugation was used to isolate PBMCs from leukapheresis product or whole blood. PBMCs were either used fresh in the expansion assay or cryopreserved at -140 degrees C. The QIAamp Micro DNA Kit was used to extract genomic DNA from the CD4+ T cells. The sample was naive CD4+ T cells from PBMCs. The label giving this sample's cell subset or site can be read as: naive CD4+ T cells isolated by negative enrichment. The chain joins TRBV5-1 to TRBJ1-2; TRBD1 might be the D gene, on 6 matching bases. The clonotype originates from a human donor in good health. The nucleotides read TGCGCCAGCAGCTTGGCCAGCGGCAGGGGATCTGGCTACACCTTC. It translates as CASSLASGRGSGYTF.